The entry that follows covers one T cell receptor (beta chain) sequence. The source of the sample is a study of blood T cell repertoires in COVID-19. Study in general: COVID-19 samples from acute and convalescent phases originated in the United States, Italy and Spain. The analysed material was cDNA or gDNA that came from T cells, B-cell-depleted T cells, or PBMCs.

Libraries were prepared by immunoSEQ multiplex PCR; TCRdb keeps only in-frame clonotypes and omits some of them. This table holds about 150,000 clones, roughly 84% found once. Trimming pared 2 bases from V and 3 bases from J, leaving 8 bases between. The CDR3 is 14 residues long. Germline assignment: CDR1 MNHNY and CDR2 SVGAGI (reference sequence). V usage is TRBV6-6 and J usage is TRBJ1-5; unclear D gene. This clonotype originated in a woman aged 55-70 years with COVID-19, enrolled during active disease. The sequencing sample was made of peripheral blood. The CDR3 is CASSYGQNNQPQHF. The CDR3 nucleotides are TGTGCCAGCAGTTACGGGCAGAACAATCAGCCCCAGCATTTT.